The 6 T cell receptor beta chains presented below share a single source sample, sequenced in a study of T cells in Graves' hyperthyroidism and ophthalmopathy. Amplification yielded TCR beta CDR3 regions, with RNA transcripts as the source. The primer set for the first-round RT-PCR of the TCR CDR3 was HTBI. Via MiXCR, TCRdb re-called the multiplex PCR reads, giving one row per CDR3 protein. The profile covers a few hundred thousand distinct CDR3 sequences, with more than 11% appearing a single time and 5% to 7% taken by the ten largest. Sequenced material: blood. Every receptor here comes from a woman aged 25 to 39 with Graves' hyperthyroidism that later progressed to Graves' ophthalmopathy.

The chain couples TRBV20-1 to TRBJ1-5; D is possibly TRBD1 (6 bases). The CDR3 loop spans 15 amino acids. Per germline, CDR1 DFQATT and CDR2 SNEGSKA (reference sequence). Trimming removed 3 bases from V and 3 bases from J, with 15 bases in between. The CDR3 spells CSARERGWDNQPQHF. The CDR3 bases are TGCAGTGCTAGGGAGAGGGGGTGGGACAATCAGCCCCAGCATTTT.

This clonotype was picked up many times. The J gene is TRBJ1-1, the V gene TRBV12-3 or TRBV12-4, with unresolved D. The CDR3 has 13 amino acids. V shed 2 bases and J shed 4 bases, with 8 bases lying between them. The CDR3 loop reads CASSLNPSTEAFF. In DNA form, the CDR3 reads TGTGCCAGCAGTTTAAACCCGTCCACTGAAGCTTTCTTT.

This clonotype was picked up a small number of times. The chain combines TRBV6-2 or TRBV6-3 with TRBJ2-6; the D gene is possibly TRBD2 (6 bases). CDR3 length: 19 amino acids. V lost 0 bases to trimming and J lost 4 bases, with 19 bases between them. CDR1 and CDR2 from the germline V gene are MNHEY and SVGEGT. The CDR3 spells CASSYSVTGVSGGANVLTF. CDR3 nucleotide sequence: TGTGCCAGCAGTTACTCGGTCACGGGAGTCTCTGGAGGGGCCAACGTCCTGACTTTC.

With regard to this clonotype: With a much larger clone just one base away, this may be a read error. This sequence joins TRBV19 and TRBJ2-2; D is unclear. Germline lookup yields CDR1 LNHDA and CDR2 SQIVND (reference sequence). The CDR3 contains 14 residues. The CDR3, as DNA: TGTGCCAGTAGTATACTCAGTGTCACCAGGGAGCTGTTTTTT. Translation: CASSILSVTRELFF.

This clonotype was detected ten times or more. The chain carries TRBV4-1 and TRBJ2-7; TRBD1 agrees at 9 bases. The trim removed 0 bases at V and 2 bases at J, leaving 5 bases unmatched. CDR1 and CDR2 from the germline V gene are MGHRA and YSYEKL. The CDR3 runs 16 residues. For the CDR3, the DNA is TGCGCCAGCAGCCAAGATAGGGGGACAGGGCCCTACGAGCAGTACTTC. This sequence encodes CASSQDRGTGPYEQYF.

Comment on this clonotype: A much larger clone sits a single nucleotide away, making a read error possible. This chain connects TRBV5-1 to TRBJ2-5; the match to TRBD2 covers 10 bases. V dropped 4 bases and J dropped 3; count of bases not matched to a gene: 3. In germline, CDR1 is SGHRS, CDR2 YFSETQ. The CDR3 has 14 amino acids. The CDR3 here is CASSTGLAEETQYF. For the CDR3, the DNA is TGCGCCAGCAGCACCGGACTAGCGGAAGAGACCCAGTACTTC.